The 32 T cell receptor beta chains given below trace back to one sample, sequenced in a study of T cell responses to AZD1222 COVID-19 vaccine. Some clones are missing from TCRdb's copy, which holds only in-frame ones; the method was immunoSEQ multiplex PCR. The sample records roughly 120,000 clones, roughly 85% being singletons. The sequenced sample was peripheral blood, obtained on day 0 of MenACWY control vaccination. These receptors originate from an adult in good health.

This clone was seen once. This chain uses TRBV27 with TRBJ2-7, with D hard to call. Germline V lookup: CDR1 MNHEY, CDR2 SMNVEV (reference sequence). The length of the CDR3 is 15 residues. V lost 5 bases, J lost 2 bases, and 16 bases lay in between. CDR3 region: CASSPSGGPTYEQYF. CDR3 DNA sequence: TGTGCCAGCAGTCCGTCAGGCGGACCCACCTACGAGCAGTACTTC.

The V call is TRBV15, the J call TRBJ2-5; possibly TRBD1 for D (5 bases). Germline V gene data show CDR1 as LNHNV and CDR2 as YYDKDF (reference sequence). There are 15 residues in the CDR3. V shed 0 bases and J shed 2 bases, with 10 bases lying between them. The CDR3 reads CATSRDQGTQETQYF. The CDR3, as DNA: TGTGCCACCAGCAGAGATCAGGGCACACAAGAGACCCAGTACTTC.

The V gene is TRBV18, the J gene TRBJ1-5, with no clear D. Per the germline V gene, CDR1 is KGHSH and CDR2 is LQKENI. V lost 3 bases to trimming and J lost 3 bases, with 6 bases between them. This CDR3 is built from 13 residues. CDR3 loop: CASSPGHNQPQHF. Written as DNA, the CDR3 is TGTGCCAGCTCACCCGGGCACAATCAGCCCCAGCATTTT.

For the CDR3, the DNA is TGTGCCAGCAGCCGCAACACCGGGGAGCTGTTTTTT. Translation gives CASSRNTGELFF. The V and J genes are TRBV11-2 and TRBJ2-2; D gene ambiguous. The germline V and J ends were trimmed by 5 bases and 2 bases, with 3 bases remaining between them. This CDR3 has 12 residues. Germline V gene data show CDR1 as SGHAT and CDR2 as FQNNGV.

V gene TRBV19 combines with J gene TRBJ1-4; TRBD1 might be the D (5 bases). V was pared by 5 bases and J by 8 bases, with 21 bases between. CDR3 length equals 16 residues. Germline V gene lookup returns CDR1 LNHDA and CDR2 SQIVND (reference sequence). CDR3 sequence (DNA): TGTGCCAGTAGTGAAGTCGGGGCGCTCAATTTGGAAAAACTGTTTTTT. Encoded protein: CASSEVGALNLEKLFF.

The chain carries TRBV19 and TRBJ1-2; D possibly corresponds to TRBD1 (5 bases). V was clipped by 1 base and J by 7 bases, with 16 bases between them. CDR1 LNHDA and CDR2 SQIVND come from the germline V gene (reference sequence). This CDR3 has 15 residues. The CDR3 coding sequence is TGTGCCAGTAGTATAGCGGGCAGGGAGTTCTTTGGCTACACCTTC. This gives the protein CASSIAGREFFGYTF.

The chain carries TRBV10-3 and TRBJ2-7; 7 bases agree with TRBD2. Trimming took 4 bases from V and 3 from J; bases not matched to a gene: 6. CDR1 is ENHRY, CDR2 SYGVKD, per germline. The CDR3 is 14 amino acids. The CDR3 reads CAISGLAGSYEQYF. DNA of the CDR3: TGTGCCATCAGTGGATTAGCGGGCAGCTACGAGCAGTACTTC.

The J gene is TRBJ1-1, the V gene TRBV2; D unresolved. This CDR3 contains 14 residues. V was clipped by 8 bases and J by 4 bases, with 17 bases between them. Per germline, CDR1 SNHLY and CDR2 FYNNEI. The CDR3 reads CASGSAGPATEAFF. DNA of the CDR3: TGTGCCAGCGGGTCCGCTGGGCCCGCCACTGAAGCTTTCTTT.

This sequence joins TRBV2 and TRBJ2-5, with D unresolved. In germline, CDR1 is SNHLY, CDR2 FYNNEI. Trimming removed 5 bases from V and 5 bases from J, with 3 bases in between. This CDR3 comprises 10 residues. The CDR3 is CASSRETQYF. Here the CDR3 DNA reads TGTGCCAGCAGTCGGGAGACCCAGTACTTC.

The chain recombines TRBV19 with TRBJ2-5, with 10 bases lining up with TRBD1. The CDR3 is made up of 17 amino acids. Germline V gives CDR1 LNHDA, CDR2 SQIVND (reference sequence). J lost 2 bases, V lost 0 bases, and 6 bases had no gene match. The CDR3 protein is CASSIDVWGQGQETQYF. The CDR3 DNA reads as TGTGCCAGTAGTATAGACGTTTGGGGACAGGGGCAAGAGACCCAGTACTTC.

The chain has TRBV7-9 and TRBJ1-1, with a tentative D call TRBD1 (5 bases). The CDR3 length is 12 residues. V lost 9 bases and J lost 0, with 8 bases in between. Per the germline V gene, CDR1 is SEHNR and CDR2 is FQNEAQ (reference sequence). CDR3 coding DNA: TGTGCCAGGGGGGTGTTGAACACTGAAGCTTTCTTT. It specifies CARGVLNTEAFF.

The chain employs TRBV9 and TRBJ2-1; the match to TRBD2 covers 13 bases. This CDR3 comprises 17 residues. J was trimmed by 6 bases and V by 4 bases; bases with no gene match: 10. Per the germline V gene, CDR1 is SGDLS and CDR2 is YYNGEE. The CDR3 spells CASSPRTSGSRGNEQFF. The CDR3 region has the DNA TGTGCCAGCAGCCCAAGGACTAGCGGGAGCCGGGGCAATGAGCAGTTCTTC.

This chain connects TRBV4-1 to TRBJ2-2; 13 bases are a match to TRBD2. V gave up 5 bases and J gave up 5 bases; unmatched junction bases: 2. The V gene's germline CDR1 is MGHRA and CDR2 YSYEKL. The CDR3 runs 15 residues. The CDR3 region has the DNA TGCGCCAGCAGCTCACTAGCGGGAGGGACCGGGGAGCTGTTTTTT. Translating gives CASSSLAGGTGELFF.

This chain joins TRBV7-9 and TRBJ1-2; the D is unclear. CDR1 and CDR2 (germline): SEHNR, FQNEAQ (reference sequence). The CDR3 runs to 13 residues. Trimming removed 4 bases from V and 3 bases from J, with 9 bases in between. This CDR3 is CASSSTRDYGYTF. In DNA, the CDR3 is TGTGCCAGCAGCTCTACTCGGGACTATGGCTACACCTTC.

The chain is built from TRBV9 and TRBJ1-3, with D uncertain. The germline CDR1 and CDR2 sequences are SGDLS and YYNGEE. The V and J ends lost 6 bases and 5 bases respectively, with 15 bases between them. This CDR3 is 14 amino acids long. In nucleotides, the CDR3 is TGTGCCAGCACCCCCGGGGTGGGCAGAAACACCATATATTTT. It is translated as CASTPGVGRNTIYF.

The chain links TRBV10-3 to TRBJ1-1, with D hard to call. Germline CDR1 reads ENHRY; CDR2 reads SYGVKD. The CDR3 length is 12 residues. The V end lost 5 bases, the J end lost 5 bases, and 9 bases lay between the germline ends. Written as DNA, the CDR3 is TGTGCCATCAGTATGAGCGGGACTGAAGCTTTCTTT. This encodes CAISMSGTEAFF.

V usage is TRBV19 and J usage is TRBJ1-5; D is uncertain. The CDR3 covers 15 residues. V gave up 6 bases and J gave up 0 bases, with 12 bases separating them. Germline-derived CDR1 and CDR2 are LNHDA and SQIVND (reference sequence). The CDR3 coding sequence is TGTGCCAGTAGGGATCTAGGCTATAGCAATCAGCCCCAGCATTTT. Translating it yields CASRDLGYSNQPQHF.

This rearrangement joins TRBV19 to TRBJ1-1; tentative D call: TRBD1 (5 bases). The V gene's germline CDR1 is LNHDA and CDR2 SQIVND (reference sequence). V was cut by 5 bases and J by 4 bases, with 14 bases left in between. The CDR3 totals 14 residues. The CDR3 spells CASSATGRGTEAFF. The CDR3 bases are TGTGCCAGTAGTGCTACGGGGAGGGGCACTGAAGCTTTCTTT.

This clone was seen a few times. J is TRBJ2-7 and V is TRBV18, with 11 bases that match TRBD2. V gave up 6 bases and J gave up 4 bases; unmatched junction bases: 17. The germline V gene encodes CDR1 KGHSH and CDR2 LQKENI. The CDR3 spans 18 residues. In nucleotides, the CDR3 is TGTGCCAGCTCGTCGGCGGGGGGGGCTAGCGGGAGGTCGTACGAGCAGTACTTC. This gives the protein CASSSAGGASGRSYEQYF.

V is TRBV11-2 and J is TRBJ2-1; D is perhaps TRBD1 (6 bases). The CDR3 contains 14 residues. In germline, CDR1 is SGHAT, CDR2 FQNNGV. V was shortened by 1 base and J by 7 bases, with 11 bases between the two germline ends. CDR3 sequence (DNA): TGTGCCAGCAGCTTAGGCAGGGGCCAAAATGAGCAGTTCTTC. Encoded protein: CASSLGRGQNEQFF.

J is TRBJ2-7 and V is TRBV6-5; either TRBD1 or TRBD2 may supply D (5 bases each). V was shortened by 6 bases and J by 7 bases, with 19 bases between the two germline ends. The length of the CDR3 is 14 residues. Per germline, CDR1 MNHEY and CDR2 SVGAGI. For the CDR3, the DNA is TGTGCCAGCAGAAGGTCCGGGACCCAGGGAGAGCAGTACTTC. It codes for CASRRSGTQGEQYF.

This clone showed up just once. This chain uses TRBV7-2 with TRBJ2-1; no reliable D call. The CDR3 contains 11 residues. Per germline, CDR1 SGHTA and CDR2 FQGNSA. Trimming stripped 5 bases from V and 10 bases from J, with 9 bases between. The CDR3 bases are TGTGCCAGCAGCCCTCTTAAGGAGCAGTTCTTC. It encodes CASSPLKEQFF.

CDR3 sequence: CASRGSNQPQHF. The CDR3 region has the DNA TGTGCCAGTAGAGGTAGCAATCAGCCCCAGCATTTT. The chain employs TRBV19 and TRBJ1-5; D is undetermined. Trimming took 6 bases from V and 0 from J, leaving 3 bases between them. This CDR3 has 12 amino acids. Germline V gene data show CDR1 as LNHDA and CDR2 as SQIVND (reference sequence).

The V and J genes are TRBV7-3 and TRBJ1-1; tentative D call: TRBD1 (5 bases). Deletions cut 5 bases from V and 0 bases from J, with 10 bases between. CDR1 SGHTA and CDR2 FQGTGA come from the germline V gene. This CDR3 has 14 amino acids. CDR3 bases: TGTGCCAGCAGCGCGGGACCCATGAACACTGAAGCTTTCTTT. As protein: CASSAGPMNTEAFF.

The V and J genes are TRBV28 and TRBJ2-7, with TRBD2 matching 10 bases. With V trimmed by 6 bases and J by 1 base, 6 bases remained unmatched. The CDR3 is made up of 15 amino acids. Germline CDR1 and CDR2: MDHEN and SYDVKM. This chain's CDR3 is CASRETSGPSYEQYF. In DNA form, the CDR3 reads TGTGCCAGCAGGGAGACTAGCGGGCCGTCCTACGAGCAGTACTTC.

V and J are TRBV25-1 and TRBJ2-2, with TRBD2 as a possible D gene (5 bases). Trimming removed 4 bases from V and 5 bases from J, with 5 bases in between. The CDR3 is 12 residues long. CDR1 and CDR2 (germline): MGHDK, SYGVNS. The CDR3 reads CASSAGTGELFF. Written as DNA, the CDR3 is TGTGCCAGCAGTGCGGGGACCGGGGAGCTGTTTTTT.

The CDR3 sequence: CASSPIRRTSTGELFF. CDR3 DNA: TGTGCCAGCAGCCCTATACGGCGTACCTCCACCGGGGAGCTGTTTTTT. V gene TRBV7-9 combines with J gene TRBJ2-2; no definite D call. The CDR3 consists of 16 residues. CDR1 is SEHNR, CDR2 FQNEAQ, per germline (reference sequence). The V end was cut by 5 bases, the J end by 4 bases, with 17 bases between.

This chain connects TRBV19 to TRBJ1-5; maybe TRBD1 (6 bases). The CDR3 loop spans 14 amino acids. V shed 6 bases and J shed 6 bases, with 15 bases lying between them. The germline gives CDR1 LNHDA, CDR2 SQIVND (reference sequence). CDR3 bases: TGTGCCAGTAGAGAAACAGGGACTCGTCAGCCCCAGCATTTT. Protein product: CASRETGTRQPQHF.

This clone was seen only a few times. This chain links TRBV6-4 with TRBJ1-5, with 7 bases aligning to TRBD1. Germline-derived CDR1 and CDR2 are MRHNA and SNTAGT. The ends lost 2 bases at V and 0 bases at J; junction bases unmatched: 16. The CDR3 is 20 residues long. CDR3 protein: CASSDKRRTGKLNSNQPQHF. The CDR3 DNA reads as TGTGCCAGCAGTGACAAAAGAAGGACAGGAAAACTCAATAGCAATCAGCCCCAGCATTTT.

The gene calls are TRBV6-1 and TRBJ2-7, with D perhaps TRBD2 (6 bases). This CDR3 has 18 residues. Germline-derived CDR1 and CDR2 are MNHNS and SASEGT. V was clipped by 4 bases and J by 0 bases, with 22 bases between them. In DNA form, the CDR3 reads TGTGCCAGCAGTGTGTCCGGGATGAGGGACTTAAGCTCCTACGAGCAGTACTTC. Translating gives CASSVSGMRDLSSYEQYF.

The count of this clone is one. Here the CDR3 reads CASSPRLANEQFF. CDR3 nucleotide sequence: TGTGCCAGCAGCCCGAGACTAGCCAATGAGCAGTTCTTC. J is TRBJ2-1 and V is TRBV7-2, with 7 positions matching TRBD2. This CDR3 is 13 amino acids long. Trimming at V came to 5 bases and at J to 6 bases, leaving 4 bases not matched to a gene. Germline V gene lookup returns CDR1 SGHTA and CDR2 FQGNSA.

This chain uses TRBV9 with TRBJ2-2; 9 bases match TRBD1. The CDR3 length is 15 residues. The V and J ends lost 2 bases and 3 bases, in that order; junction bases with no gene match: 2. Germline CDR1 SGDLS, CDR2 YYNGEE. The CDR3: CASSVRTGDTGELFF. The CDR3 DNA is TGTGCCAGCAGCGTCAGGACAGGGGACACCGGGGAGCTGTTTTTT.